Following are 13 T cell receptor beta chains from one sample sequenced in a study of early T cells in non-severe SARS-CoV-2 infection. From the 5' RACE reads, TCRdb called clonotypes with MiXCR, one entry per CDR3 protein. The table records about 33,000 distinct CDR3 sequences, 3.5% to 4% of them present only once. The sequenced sample was whole blood. The receptors stem from an adult who was a healthcare worker with PCR-confirmed SARS-CoV-2 infection or an uninfected control (not recorded which).

This clonotype was seen at least ten times. J is TRBJ2-6 and V is TRBV5-1; D possibly matches TRBD1 or TRBD2 (6 bases each). Germline CDR1 is SGHRS and CDR2 is YFSETQ. With 3 bases removed from V and 0 bases from J, the gap between germline ends came to 10 bases. CDR3 length equals 16 residues. In DNA, the CDR3 is TGCGCCAGCAGCTCGGGGGCTAGCTCTGGGGCCAACGTCCTGACTTTC. Protein product: CASSSGASSGANVLTF.

This clonotype was seen at least ten times. The rearrangement joins TRBV19 to TRBJ2-6; D is possibly TRBD2 (6 bases). Germline values: CDR1 LNHDA, CDR2 SQIVND (reference sequence). This CDR3 is built from 16 residues. V lost 5 bases and J 1 base, leaving 12 bases between the germline ends. CDR3 sequence (DNA): TGTGCCAGTAGTTCAAAGGAGGGGTCTGGGGCCAACGTCCTGACTTTC. It is translated as CASSSKEGSGANVLTF.

This clonotype was recorded at least ten times. This chain joins TRBV20-1 and TRBJ2-7, with no clear D. Germline CDR1 and CDR2: DFQATT and SNEGSKA (reference sequence). Trimming cost V 0 bases and J 6 bases, with 9 bases left between them. The CDR3 covers 12 residues. CDR3 nucleotides: TGCAGTGCTAGAGATCGTCCCGGCGAGCAGTACGTC. It codes for CSARDRPGEQYV.

This clonotype was seen ten or more times. The V gene is TRBV20-1, the J gene TRBJ2-1; D may match TRBD1 or TRBD2 (6 bases each). CDR1 and CDR2 from the germline V gene are DFQATT and SNEGSKA (reference sequence). This CDR3 is 17 amino acids long. The ends were cut back, 6 bases at V and 4 bases at J, with 25 bases in the middle. As DNA, the CDR3 is TGCAGTGCCGAACCCTTCGGAGGGGGAGACGGGTACAATGAGCAGTTCTTC. Protein: CSAEPFGGGDGYNEQFF.

CDR3 bases: TGTGCCGGCAAAGGGACTAGCAGTTTCGGTGAGCAGTTCTTC. Translation gives CAGKGTSSFGEQFF. The genes are TRBV6-2 or TRBV6-3 and TRBJ2-1, with 9 bases fitting TRBD2. Losses at the gene ends were 11 bases for V and 9 bases for J; bases not matched to a gene: 14. Germline V gives CDR1 MNHEY, CDR2 SVGEGT. CDR3 length: 14 residues.

This clonotype was recorded at least ten times. The rearrangement joins TRBV10-3 to TRBJ2-3; D unclear. V was pared by 7 bases and J by 5 bases, with 7 bases between. This CDR3 has 11 residues. The germline gives CDR1 ENHRY, CDR2 SYGVKD. The CDR3 is CAITIGDTQYF. In DNA, the CDR3 is TGTGCCATCACTATTGGAGATACGCAGTATTTT.

The table lists this clonotype with many counts. The chain carries TRBV6-2 or TRBV6-3 and TRBJ2-3; D unresolved. The CDR3 is 12 amino acids. Germline V CDR1 and CDR2: MNHEY, SVGEGT. V was clipped by 3 bases and J by 14 bases, with 15 bases between them. CDR3 DNA: TGTGCCAGCAGTTATTACACGAGACGGCTGTATTTT. The encoded protein is CASSYYTRRLYF.

This clonotype was observed a handful of times. The chain joins TRBV29-1 to TRBJ2-3; 9 bases match TRBD2. The J segment lost 1 base and the V segment lost 5 bases, leaving 7 bases of the junction unmatched. The CDR3 sequence is 15 residues long. CDR1 SQVTM and CDR2 ANQGSEA come from the germline V gene. The CDR3 region has the DNA TGCAGCGTTTCGCTAGCGGGACCACGCACAGATACGCAGTATTTT. Translated: CSVSLAGPRTDTQYF.

There are a few counts of this clonotype. V and J are TRBV20-1 and TRBJ2-1; 11 bases match TRBD2. The germline CDR1 and CDR2 sequences are DFQATT and SNEGSKA (reference sequence). CDR3 length equals 16 residues. V lost 0 bases and J lost 5; bases outside the gene matches: 6. Written as DNA, the CDR3 is TGCAGTGCTAGAGATACCGGGACTAGCGGTAACAATGAGCAGTTCTTC. Amino acids: CSARDTGTSGNNEQFF.

This clonotype was observed many times. This rearrangement joins TRBV19 to TRBJ2-1, with 11 bases matching TRBD2. With 5 bases clipped from V and 2 bases from J, the junction kept 5 bases outside the gene matches. The germline V gene has CDR1 LNHDA and CDR2 SQIVND (reference sequence). The CDR3 loop spans 16 amino acids. CDR3 residues: CASSSLAGGAYNEQFF. For the CDR3, the DNA is TGTGCCAGTAGTTCCCTAGCGGGAGGCGCCTACAATGAGCAGTTCTTC. Full variable domain (rest looked up from reference TRBV19 and TRBJ2-1): DGGITQSPKYLFRKEGQNVTLSCEQNLNHDAMYWYRQDPGQGLRLIYYSQIVNDFQKGDIAEGYSVSREKKESFPLTVTSAQKNPTAFYLCASSSLAGGAYNEQFFGPGTRLTVL.

This clonotype appeared a few times. The chain is built from TRBV21-1 and TRBJ1-5; the table names TRBD1, a call not compared with the DNA. TRBV21-1 is tagged as a pseudogene. The CDR3 runs 16 residues. This CDR3 is CASSKRGRDGNQPQHF. For the CDR3, the DNA is TGTGCCAGCAGCAAAAGGGGCAGGGACGGTAATCAGCCCCAGCATTTT.

This clonotype was found many times. The rearrangement links TRBV28 to TRBJ2-1; 11 bases match TRBD1. V lost 1 base, J lost 5 bases, and 7 bases stayed unmatched. Germline V gene sequence: CDR1 MDHEN, CDR2 SYDVKM. CDR3 length equals 17 residues. CDR3 sequence (DNA): TGTGCCAGCAGTTTATTCACGGACAGGGGGCAGGACAATGAGCAGTTCTTC. Protein sequence: CASSLFTDRGQDNEQFF.

This clonotype was observed at least ten times. The gene calls are TRBV6-2 or TRBV6-3 and TRBJ2-6; no clear D gene. The CDR3 loop spans 15 amino acids. V was shortened by 2 bases and J by 1 base, with 6 bases between the two germline ends. Germline V gene sequence: CDR1 MNHEY, CDR2 SVGEGT. The CDR3 loop reads CASSYELSGANVLTF. For the CDR3, the DNA is TGTGCCAGCAGTTACGAGTTGTCTGGGGCCAACGTCCTGACTTTC.